This record looks at one TCR beta chain sequence and its context. The antigen is unknown. In the PCR, 60 Vbeta and 13 Jbeta primers were used. TCRdb keeps only in-frame clones here, not all; method: immunoSEQ multiplex PCR. The profile shows approximately 96,000 clones, about 74% of them singletons. The sample originates from a study of cytomegalovirus exposure and HLA in healthy donors. Study details: Ancestry clustering placed more than 65% of several hundred genotyped donors in the Caucasian-associated cluster. Overall study findings and caveats: 150 or so TCR beta chains were listed as cytomegalovirus-associated. The authors later linked a missense DCLRE1C variant to TCR beta V- and J-gene trimming.

CDR1 and CDR2 (germline): SGHVS, FNYEAQ. V was clipped by 5 bases and J by 0 bases; unmatched bases: 5. The CDR3 totals 17 residues. This sequence was found in a male donor in good health and CMV-seronegative. Sequenced input: PBMCs. J is TRBJ2-3 and V is TRBV7-6; TRBD2 aligns across 13 bases. CDR3 in amino acids: CASSQGLAGSSTDTQYF. The CDR3 region has the DNA TGTGCCAGCAGCCAGGGACTAGCGGGGTCTAGCACAGATACGCAGTATTTT.